This T cell receptor beta chain is from a study of patients with pleural tuberculosis. TCRdb called the reads again in MiXCR, with one record for every CDR3 protein. The sample contains some 29,000 distinct CDR3 sequences, roughly 18% of which appear only once. Germline V lookup: CDR1 MNHEY, CDR2 SVGEGT. There are 14 residues in the CDR3. Losses at the gene ends were 6 bases for V and 0 bases for J; bases not matched to a gene: 4. There are many counts of this clonotype. The sequenced material came from peripheral blood. This chain uses TRBV6-2 or TRBV6-3 with TRBJ2-5; 7 bases are a match to TRBD1. This receptor was obtained from a human donor with pleural tuberculosis. The CDR3 DNA is TGTGCCAGCAGGTCGACAGGGCACCAAGAGACCCAGTACTTC. Translation gives CASRSTGHQETQYF.